Listed here are 11 T cell receptor beta chains from one sample, sequenced in a study of cytomegalovirus exposure and HLA in healthy donors. The primer mix had 60 Vbeta and 13 Jbeta primers. Libraries were prepared by immunoSEQ multiplex PCR; TCRdb keeps only in-frame clonotypes and omits some of them. Here the sample table reports about 92,000 clones. Sample: PBMCs. All receptors come from a man aged 45 to 65 in good health and CMV-seropositive.

The chain recombines TRBV6-5 with TRBJ2-3; possibly TRBD1 for D (6 bases). Germline V gene data show CDR1 as MNHEY and CDR2 as SVGAGI. V shed 5 bases and J shed 1 base, with 7 bases lying between them. The CDR3 spans 13 residues. The CDR3 sequence: CASSPGGTDTQYF. DNA for the CDR3: TGTGCCAGCAGTCCAGGGGGCACAGATACGCAGTATTTT.

This CDR3 is CASSLPPGQDGQYF. CDR3 sequence (DNA): TGTGCCAGCAGCCTACCACCCGGACAGGACGGGCAGTACTTC. V usage is TRBV11-3 and J usage is TRBJ2-7; 7 positions agree with TRBD1. After removal of 5 bases from V and 9 bases from J, the junction contained 13 bases not matched to a gene. Germline V gene sequence: CDR1 SGHNT, CDR2 YENEEA. The CDR3 contains 14 residues. Full variable domain (rest looked up from reference TRBV11-3 and TRBJ2-7): EAGVVQSPRYKIIEKKQPVAFWCNPISGHNTLYWYLQNLGQGPELLIRYENEEAVDDSQLPKDRFSAERLKGVDSTLKIQPAELGDSAVYLCASSLPPGQDGQYFGPGTRLTVT.

V is TRBV11-3 and J is TRBJ1-2, with TRBD1 identical over 7 bases. Germline trimming cut 5 bases from V and 4 bases from J; bases unmatched to any gene: 10. The CDR3 extends over 15 amino acids. The germline V gene has CDR1 SGHNT and CDR2 YENEEA. CDR3 DNA: TGTGCCAGCAGCCAGGGGGAAGGGGCCCCCTATGGCTACACCTTC. Translated, it gives CASSQGEGAPYGYTF.

The chain recombines TRBV28 with TRBJ2-5; D not resolved. The closer fit of TRBJ2-7 to the DNA end suggests the J call may be wrong. The CDR3 runs 12 residues. Germline V lookup: CDR1 MDHEN, CDR2 SYDVKM. In nucleotides, the CDR3 is TGTGCCAGCAGCCCGGGTCAATACGAGCAGTACTTC. Translated: CASSPGQYEQYF.

Turning to this clone: The sample carries other DNA sequences with the same CDR3. This rearrangement joins TRBV4-3 to TRBJ2-2; 11 positions agree with TRBD2. After removal of 0 bases from V and 7 bases from J, the junction contained 7 bases not matched to a gene. The CDR3 consists of 17 residues. Germline V lookup: CDR1 LGHNA, CDR2 YSLEER. The DNA of the CDR3 is TGCGCCAGCAGCCAAGATGCTAGCGGGAGGTTGAACGGGGAGCTGTTTTTT. It yields the protein CASSQDASGRLNGELFF.

CDR3 coding DNA: TGTGCCTGGAGTAGGACAGGGGGCAATTCACCCCTCCACTTT. Its translation: CAWSRTGGNSPLHF. The chain is built from TRBV30 and TRBJ1-6; 11 bases are shared with TRBD1. V dropped 2 bases and J dropped 7; count of bases not matched to a gene: 1. Germline CDR1 is GTSNPN and CDR2 is SVGIG (reference sequence). The length of the CDR3 is 14 residues.

The V call is TRBV2, the J call TRBJ1-2; 7 bases align to TRBD1. Germline CDR1 SNHLY, CDR2 FYNNEI. V lost 3 bases, J lost 2 bases, and 6 bases stayed unmatched. The CDR3 loop spans 15 amino acids. The CDR3 DNA follows: TGTGCCAGCAGTGACCAGGGACAGCCCAACTATGGCTACACCTTC. It codes for CASSDQGQPNYGYTF.

The V and J genes are TRBV18 and TRBJ2-3, with no clear D. There are 12 residues in the CDR3. Trimming shortened V by 2 bases and J by 5 bases, and 5 bases separated the two germline ends. Germline loops: CDR1 KGHSH, CDR2 LQKENI. CDR3 loop: CASSPAGDTQYF. DNA of the CDR3: TGTGCCAGCTCACCAGCCGGAGATACGCAGTATTTT.

This chain joins TRBV9 and TRBJ1-1, with a possible D match to TRBD1 (5 bases). This CDR3 comprises 14 residues. Trimming removed 2 bases at V and 3 bases at J, with 11 bases between. Looked up from germline, CDR1 is SGDLS and CDR2 is YYNGEE. In DNA, the CDR3 is TGTGCCAGCAGCGTGGGGGGTGGGGACACTGAAGCTTTCTTT. This translates into CASSVGGGDTEAFF.

The chain combines TRBV6-5 with TRBJ1-6; D gene uncertain. The length of the CDR3 is 15 residues. In germline, CDR1 is MNHEY, CDR2 SVGAGI. The germline V and J ends were trimmed by 2 bases and 7 bases, with 12 bases remaining between them. The CDR3 sequence: CASSYSGSLNSPLHF. CDR3 DNA sequence: TGTGCCAGCAGTTACAGCGGATCCCTCAATTCACCCCTCCACTTT.

The chain links TRBV2 to TRBJ2-7; 8 positions agree with TRBD1. V lost 7 bases and J lost 4; bases outside the gene matches: 6. The CDR3 length is 13 residues. CDR1 and CDR2 from the germline V gene are SNHLY and FYNNEI. The CDR3 DNA sequence: TGTGCCAGCATTGGGACAGGCTTTTACGAGCAGTACTTC. As protein: CASIGTGFYEQYF.